The 27 T cell receptor beta chains listed next were all sequenced from one sample in a study of OX40 agonist ivuxolimab in advanced cancers. Clones were sequenced by immunoSEQ multiplex PCR, and TCRdb holds only the in-frame ones, with some missing. The data show approximately 59,000 clones, around 81% seen once. The starting material was CD4+ or CD8+ T cells sorted from blood, obtained in a trial of the OX40 agonist ivuxolimab. The source is an adult with an advanced solid tumor such as melanoma, head and neck, liver or kidney cancer.

The chain links TRBV5-4 to TRBJ2-4; no clear D. The ends were cut back, 0 bases at V and 5 bases at J, with 15 bases in the middle. Germline V gene sequence: CDR1 SGHNT, CDR2 YYREEE (reference sequence). This CDR3 is built from 16 residues. The CDR3 DNA reads TGTGCCAGCAGCTTGGGTGTAGGGTATTCCCAAAACATTCAGTACTTC. It translates to CASSLGVGYSQNIQYF. The full variable domain, in which reference TRBV5-4 and TRBJ2-4 provide the parts outside the CDR3, is ETGVTQSPTHLIKTRGQQVTLRCSSQSGHNTVSWYQQALGQGPQFIFQYYREEENGRGNFPPRFSGLQFPNYSSELNVNALELDDSALYLCASSLGVGYSQNIQYFGAGTRLSVL.

The chain carries TRBV4-2 and TRBJ1-2, with D possibly TRBD1 on 5 matching bases. Germline CDR1 and CDR2: LGHNA and YNFKEQ. The CDR3 consists of 16 residues. V dropped 1 base and J dropped 6 bases, with 18 bases sitting between them. The CDR3 DNA reads as TGTGCCAGCAGCCAAGGACCGACAGACCGAGTGGATGGCTACACCTTC. Amino acid sequence: CASSQGPTDRVDGYTF.

The chain carries TRBV6-5 and TRBJ2-7; no clear D. Germline values: CDR1 MNHEY, CDR2 SVGAGI. V lost 5 bases and J lost 3, with 11 bases in between. CDR3 length: 13 residues. The CDR3: CASSPSSYYEQYF. In DNA form, the CDR3 reads TGTGCCAGCAGTCCCAGCAGCTACTACGAGCAGTACTTC.

The chain is built from TRBV6-1 and TRBJ2-5, with D hard to call. Deletions cut 7 bases from V and 1 base from J, with 13 bases between. Looked up from germline, CDR1 is MNHNS and CDR2 is SASEGT. The CDR3 length is 14 residues. The CDR3 DNA sequence: TGTGCCAGCACGGTCGGTAACCTCCAAGAGACCCAGTACTTC. Translated: CASTVGNLQETQYF.

The genes are TRBV4-3 and TRBJ2-2; unclear D gene. Trimming took 6 bases from V and 0 from J, leaving 8 bases between them. CDR3 size: 14 residues. The germline gives CDR1 LGHNA, CDR2 YSLEER. CDR3 bases: TGCGCCAGCAGTGGCGGCTCGAACACCGGGGAGCTGTTTTTT. Amino acids: CASSGGSNTGELFF.

The V call is TRBV5-4, the J call TRBJ2-1, with TRBD2 identical over 10 bases. J gave up 5 bases and V 3 bases, and 5 bases lay outside the gene matches. Germline loops: CDR1 SGHNT, CDR2 YYREEE (reference sequence). There are 15 residues in the CDR3. CDR3 in DNA: TGTGCCAGCAGCTCCGGACTAGCGGTCCACAATGAGCAGTTCTTC. This sequence encodes CASSSGLAVHNEQFF.

The rearrangement joins TRBV19 to TRBJ2-1; D gene uncertain. The CDR3 sequence is 13 residues long. The germline gives CDR1 LNHDA, CDR2 SQIVND (reference sequence). V dropped 5 bases and J dropped 0 bases, with 5 bases sitting between them. The CDR3 protein is CASSYSSYNEQFF. CDR3 DNA: TGTGCCAGTAGTTATAGCTCCTACAATGAGCAGTTCTTC.

The V gene is TRBV28, the J gene TRBJ1-5; tentatively, D is TRBD1 (6 bases). Trimming left V 3 bases short and J 6 bases short, with 12 bases between. This CDR3 region has 14 residues. Looked up from germline, CDR1 is MDHEN and CDR2 is SYDVKM. CDR3 sequence reads: CASSFPGGRQPQHF. The CDR3 region has the DNA TGTGCCAGCAGTTTTCCCGGGGGGCGTCAGCCCCAGCATTTT.

J is TRBJ2-7 and V is TRBV9, with D hard to call. The CDR3 length is 13 residues. Germline V gene data show CDR1 as SGDLS and CDR2 as YYNGEE. V dropped 0 bases and J dropped 6 bases, with 10 bases sitting between them. The CDR3 DNA follows: TGTGCCAGCAGCGTAGGTTCCCGTTCCGAGCAGTACTTC. The encoded protein is CASSVGSRSEQYF.

The rearrangement uses TRBV9 and TRBJ2-5, with TRBD2 matching over 7 bases. With 4 bases clipped from V and 2 bases from J, the junction kept 8 bases outside the gene matches. The CDR3 totals 15 residues. Per the germline V gene, CDR1 is SGDLS and CDR2 is YYNGEE. The CDR3 DNA reads TGTGCCAGCAGCCCCCCGGGGGGTCAACAAGAGACCCAGTACTTC. It translates to CASSPPGGQQETQYF. Based on the CDR3 plus reference TRBV9 and TRBJ2-5, the full variable domain is DSGVTQTPKHLITATGQRVTLRCSPRSGDLSVYWYQQSLDQGLQFLIQYYNGEERAKGNILERFSAQQFPDLHSELNLSSLELGDSALYFCASSPPGGQQETQYFGPGTRLLVL.

V gene TRBV5-6 combines with J gene TRBJ2-3; maybe TRBD2 (6 bases). CDR3 length equals 14 residues. V lost 7 bases, J lost 7 bases, and 19 bases lay in between. CDR1 is SGHDT, CDR2 YYEEEE, per germline. CDR3 residues: CASETSSVVNTQYF. The CDR3 DNA sequence: TGTGCCAGCGAGACTAGTTCGGTGGTGAATACGCAGTATTTT.

J is TRBJ2-5 and V is TRBV25-1; 7 nucleotides align to TRBD2. Germline V lookup: CDR1 MGHDK, CDR2 SYGVNS. CDR3 size: 15 residues. V trimming: 4 bases; J trimming: 2 bases; junction bases outside the gene matches: 7. The DNA of the CDR3 is TGTGCCAGCAGTGGATTTGGGGGGGGGCAAGAGACCCAGTACTTC. Translated: CASSGFGGGQETQYF.

The CDR3, as DNA: TGCGCCAGCAGCCTCGGGACAGGGGGCAGGGAGACCCAGTACTTC. It is translated as CASSLGTGGRETQYF. The V call is TRBV5-1, the J call TRBJ2-5, with TRBD1 matching 12 bases. Per germline, CDR1 SGHRS and CDR2 YFSETQ. The V and J ends lost 4 bases and 5 bases, in that order; junction bases with no gene match: 6. This CDR3 region has 15 residues.

The rearrangement uses TRBV7-9 and TRBJ2-3; no definite D call. The V and J ends lost 5 bases and 3 bases respectively, with 9 bases between them. Germline V gene lookup returns CDR1 SEHNR and CDR2 FQNEAQ (reference sequence). There are 13 residues in the CDR3. In nucleotides, the CDR3 is TGTGCCAGCAGCCGATTGGGGACAGATACGCAGTATTTT. Protein sequence: CASSRLGTDTQYF.

The CDR3 DNA sequence: TGCGCCAGCAGGATCGGGACCCTACCCGTTGGGGATGGCTACACCTTC. It translates to CASRIGTLPVGDGYTF. The gene calls are TRBV5-1 and TRBJ1-2; D may be TRBD1 (5 bases). V was pared by 5 bases and J by 6 bases, with 23 bases between. The germline CDR1 and CDR2 sequences are SGHRS and YFSETQ. The length of the CDR3 is 16 residues.

The chain uses TRBV15 and TRBJ2-7; 13 nucleotides match TRBD2. Germline values: CDR1 LNHNV, CDR2 YYDKDF (reference sequence). After removal of 9 bases from V and 1 base from J, the junction contained 6 bases not matched to a gene. This CDR3 has 15 amino acids. Here the CDR3 reads CATSGGLAGSYEQYF. DNA of the CDR3: TGTGCCACGAGCGGGGGACTAGCGGGATCCTACGAGCAGTACTTC.

The gene calls are TRBV5-4 and TRBJ2-1; 7 bases fit TRBD2. The V gene's germline CDR1 is SGHNT and CDR2 YYREEE (reference sequence). V shed 4 bases and J 7 bases; nucleotides not matched to a gene: 11. The CDR3 is made up of 15 amino acids. The CDR3 spells CASSPSGGRRNEQFF. The DNA for the CDR3 is TGTGCCAGCAGCCCATCCGGCGGGAGAAGGAATGAGCAGTTCTTC.

The rearrangement joins TRBV19 to TRBJ2-7; 10 bases line up with TRBD1. Trimming cost V 5 bases and J 1 base; bases outside gene matches: 8. Germline CDR1 LNHDA, CDR2 SQIVND (reference sequence). CDR3 length: 16 amino acids. DNA for the CDR3: TGTGCCAGTAGTCCGGGACAGGGGAGGAGTTCCTACGAGCAGTACTTC. Its protein product is CASSPGQGRSSYEQYF.

The chain carries TRBV9 and TRBJ2-5; a possible D gene is TRBD1 (5 bases). The CDR3 runs 14 residues. The germline CDR1 and CDR2 sequences are SGDLS and YYNGEE. Trimming removed 0 bases from V and 4 bases from J, with 10 bases in between. DNA of the CDR3: TGTGCCAGCAGCGTAGGTGGGGCGGCAGAGACCCAGTACTTC. This sequence encodes CASSVGGAAETQYF.

This clone was recorded once. The gene calls are TRBV5-5 and TRBJ2-7; TRBD1 is a possible D gene (6 bases). CDR1 and CDR2 from the germline V gene are SGHKS and YYEKEE (reference sequence). The CDR3 is 15 amino acids. V gave up 3 bases and J gave up 2 bases, with 15 bases separating them. CDR3 DNA: TGTGCCAGCAGCTCTCCGACAGGCCGAACCTACGAGCAGTACTTC. Its translation is CASSSPTGRTYEQYF. The entire variable domain, with the rest obtained from reference TRBV5-5 and TRBJ2-7, is as follows: DAGVTQSPTHLIKTRGQQVTLRCSPISGHKSVSWYQQVLGQGPQFIFQYYEKEERGRGNFPDRFSARQFPNYSSELNVNALLLGDSALYLCASSSPTGRTYEQYFGPGTRLTVT.

This chain joins TRBV11-1 and TRBJ2-3; D might be TRBD2 (6 bases). V gave up 5 bases and J gave up 3 bases, with 15 bases separating them. Per germline, CDR1 SGHAT and CDR2 FQDESV (reference sequence). The CDR3 has 15 residues. In nucleotides, the CDR3 is TGTGCCAGCAGCAATCAGGGACTGATAACAGATACGCAGTATTTT. It is translated as CASSNQGLITDTQYF.

The chain combines TRBV7-9 with TRBJ1-4; no clear D gene. Germline loops: CDR1 SEHNR, CDR2 FQNEAQ (reference sequence). Trimming pared 5 bases from V and 6 bases from J, leaving 10 bases between. CDR3 length: 13 amino acids. The CDR3 is CASSLPVDEKLFF. The CDR3 DNA is TGTGCCAGCAGCCTACCTGTGGATGAAAAACTGTTTTTT.

The sample holds one count of this clone. The V gene is TRBV30, the J gene TRBJ2-2; 7 nucleotides match TRBD2. Trimming removed 0 bases from V and 3 bases from J; junction bases left unmatched: 4. Germline V gene data show CDR1 as GTSNPN and CDR2 as SVGIG (reference sequence). The CDR3 loop spans 15 amino acids. CDR3 loop: CAWSVSGTYTGELFF. Here the CDR3 DNA reads TGTGCCTGGAGTGTAAGCGGGACTTACACCGGGGAGCTGTTTTTT.

This rearrangement joins TRBV28 to TRBJ1-5; D possibly corresponds to TRBD1 (5 bases). Trimming stripped 6 bases from V and 5 bases from J, with 14 bases between. The V gene's germline CDR1 is MDHEN and CDR2 SYDVKM. CDR3 length: 14 amino acids. In DNA form, the CDR3 reads TGTGCCAGCAGCGCAATGAGGGGATATCAGCCCCAGCATTTT. Translating gives CASSAMRGYQPQHF.

This clone occurred a few times. The chain uses TRBV28 and TRBJ2-6, with 7 bases matching TRBD2. Trimming cost V 8 bases and J 0 bases; bases outside gene matches: 7. The CDR3 runs 16 residues. From germline, CDR1 is MDHEN and CDR2 SYDVKM. The CDR3 sequence is CASSTAGDSGANVLTF. CDR3 bases: TGTGCCAGCTCTACGGCGGGGGACTCTGGGGCCAACGTCCTGACTTTC.

This chain links TRBV6-5 with TRBJ2-7; a weak D match, TRBD1 (6 bases). Germline CDR1 is MNHEY and CDR2 is SVGAGI. This CDR3 has 14 amino acids. The V and J ends lost 5 bases and 4 bases respectively, with 15 bases between them. The CDR3 bases are TGTGCCAGCAGTGCGCAGGGGTTTTCATACGAGCAGTACTTC. Translation gives CASSAQGFSYEQYF.

The chain recombines TRBV30 with TRBJ2-7; D ambiguous. The length of the CDR3 is 17 residues. The V gene's germline CDR1 is GTSNPN and CDR2 SVGIG (reference sequence). Trimming cost V 0 bases and J 2 bases, with 20 bases left between them. The CDR3 nucleotides are TGTGCCTGGAGTGTCCATTTTGGCGCACACGAGACCTACGAGCAGTACTTC. Translation gives CAWSVHFGAHETYEQYF.